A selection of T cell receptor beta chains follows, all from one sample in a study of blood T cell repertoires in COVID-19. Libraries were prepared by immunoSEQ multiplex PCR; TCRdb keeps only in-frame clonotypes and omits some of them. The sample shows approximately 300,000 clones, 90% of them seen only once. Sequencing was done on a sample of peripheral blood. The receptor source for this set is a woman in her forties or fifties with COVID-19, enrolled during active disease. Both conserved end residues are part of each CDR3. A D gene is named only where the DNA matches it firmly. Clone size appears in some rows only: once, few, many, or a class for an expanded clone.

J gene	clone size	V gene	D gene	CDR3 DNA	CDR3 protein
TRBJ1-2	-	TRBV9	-	TGTGCCAGCAGCGCAGACCCGGGGGTGGCAGATAAAAATTCCTATGGCTACACCTTC	CASSADPGVADKNSYGYTF
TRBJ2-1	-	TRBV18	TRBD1	TGTGCCAGCTCACCGAGATTGACAGGGGTCAATGAGCAGTTCTTC	CASSPRLTGVNEQFF
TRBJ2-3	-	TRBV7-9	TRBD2	TGTGCCAGCAACTGGGCTAGCGGGACGGGTACGCAGTATTTT	CASNWASGTGTQYF
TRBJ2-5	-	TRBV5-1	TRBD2	TGCGCCAGCAGCTTGGAAGGCGGGAGAGGGGAGACCCAGTACTTC	CASSLEGGRGETQYF
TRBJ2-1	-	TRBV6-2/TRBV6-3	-	TGTGCCAGCAGTTATGAGAGGGCCAATGAGCAGTTCTTC	CASSYERANEQFF
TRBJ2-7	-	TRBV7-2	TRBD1	TGTGCCAGCAGCTTACTGGGACAGGCAACACCCGAGCAGTACTTC	CASSLLGQATPEQYF
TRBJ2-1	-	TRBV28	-	TGTGCCAGCAGTTTGGGGGTCCCGACCGGGGGGCAGTTCTTC	CASSLGVPTGGQFF
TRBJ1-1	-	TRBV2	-	TGTGCCAGCAGTGTTATTGGGGGCAGGTACACTGAAGCTTTCTTT	CASSVIGGRYTEAFF
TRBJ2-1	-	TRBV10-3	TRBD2	TGTGCCACCCAGCCGCTAGCGGGATCTAATGAGCAGTTCTTC	CATQPLAGSNEQFF
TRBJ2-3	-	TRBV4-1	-	TGCGCCAGCAGCCACCAACTAGCAGATCGCACAGATACGCAGTATTTT	CASSHQLADRTDTQYF
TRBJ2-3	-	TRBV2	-	TGTGCCAGCAGCGAACTAGCAGATACGCAGTATTTT	CASSELADTQYF
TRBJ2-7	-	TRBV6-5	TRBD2	TGTGCCAGCAGTTACTTGCTAGCGGGAGACGAGCAGTACTTC	CASSYLLAGDEQYF
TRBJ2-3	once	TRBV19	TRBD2	TGTGCCAGCCACCCGGGACTAGCGGGCGGCACAGATACGCAGTATTTT	CASHPGLAGGTDTQYF
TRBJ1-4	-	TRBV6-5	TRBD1	TGTGCCAGCAGTTGGGAGACAGGGGGCGCGGATGAAAAACTGTTTTTT	CASSWETGGADEKLFF
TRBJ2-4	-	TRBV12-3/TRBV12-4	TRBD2	TGTGCCAGCAGTGGGGGGGGATTCTTGTACTTC	CASSGGGFLYF
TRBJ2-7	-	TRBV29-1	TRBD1	TGCAGCGTAGTACAGGGGGCGAGGCCCAACGAGCAGTACTTC	CSVVQGARPNEQYF
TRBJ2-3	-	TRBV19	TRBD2	TGTGCCAGTAGTATCGCCGGGAGGAAGACAGATACGCAGTATTTT	CASSIAGRKTDTQYF
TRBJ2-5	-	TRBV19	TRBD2	TGTGCCAGTAGCCGGACTAGCGGGAGAGAGACCCAGTACTTC	CASSRTSGRETQYF
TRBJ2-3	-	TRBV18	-	TGTGCCAGCTCCCCCTCCCTATCAGATACGCAGTATTTT	CASSPSLSDTQYF
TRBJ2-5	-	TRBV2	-	TGTGCCAGCAGTGAAATCACTAACCAAGAGACCCAGTACTTC	CASSEITNQETQYF